This is a list of T cell receptor beta chains from one sample in a study of blood T cell repertoires in COVID-19. The table came from immunoSEQ multiplex PCR; TCRdb's copy has only in-frame clones and leaves some out. The repertoire includes approximately 76,000 clones, approximately 88% of them detected once, and 8.3% sits in the top ten. Material for sequencing was peripheral blood. Every receptor here comes from a man younger than 40 with acute or convalescent COVID-19. Both conserved end residues are part of each CDR3. D genes are given only for firm matches. Where a row states a size, it is once, few, many or the class of an expanded clone; other rows omit it.

V,size,D,J,DNA,CDR3
TRBV5-4,.,.,TRBJ1-1,TGTGCCAGCAGCTTGGACGGACTGATGAACACTGAAGCTTTCTTT,CASSLDGLMNTEAFF
TRBV10-1,.,TRBD1,TRBJ2-2,TGCGCCAGCATGGGGGACAGGGACGATCTCACCGGGGAGCTGTTTTTT,CASMGDRDDLTGELFF
TRBV27,.,.,TRBJ2-5,TGTGCCAGCAGTTTATACTCCGGGGAGTTGGAGACCCAGTACTTC,CASSLYSGELETQYF
TRBV20-1,.,.,TRBJ2-7,TGCAGTGCTAGTAAGGGAGTAGGGAACACTTACGCCGCCTACGAGCAGTACTTC,CSASKGVGNTYAAYEQYF
TRBV10-2,.,TRBD1,TRBJ2-5,TGCGCCAGCAGAGGGACAGGAGGGCAAGAGACCCAGTACTTC,CASRGTGGQETQYF
TRBV12-3/TRBV12-4,once,.,TRBJ2-3,TGTGCCAGCAGTTTAGAATTATGGGGGCCGAAGTATTTT,CASSLELWGPKYF
TRBV12-3/TRBV12-4,.,.,TRBJ2-1,TGTGCCAGCAGTTCCCCGGGGTTGGGTGAGCAGTTCTTC,CASSSPGLGEQFF
TRBV11-3,.,.,TRBJ2-1,TGTGCCAGCAGCTTAGCAGCGGGTTACAATGAGCAGTTCTTC,CASSLAAGYNEQFF
TRBV28,.,TRBD1,TRBJ2-5,TGTGCCAGCAGTTCCTACGGGACAGGTGGTAACCAAGAGACCCAGTACTTC,CASSSYGTGGNQETQYF
TRBV9,few,.,TRBJ2-1,TGTGCCAGCAGCGGTACAGGGTCCTCTGAGCAGTTCTTC,CASSGTGSSEQFF
TRBV7-3,.,TRBD1,TRBJ2-5,TGTGCCAGCAGCCCCCGACAGGGGCTGGGGGAGACCCAGTACTTC,CASSPRQGLGETQYF
TRBV6-5,few,.,TRBJ1-1,TGTGCCAGCAGTTACAGCATGAACACTGAAGCTTTCTTT,CASSYSMNTEAFF
TRBV11-2,.,.,TRBJ2-7,TGTGCCAGCAGCTCAGGACGATCTTACAGTGCCCAGGGGGGGCAGTACTTC,CASSSGRSYSAQGGQYF
TRBV5-1,.,TRBD1,TRBJ2-6,TGCGCCAGCGGTAACAGGGGGACAGTCCCTGGGGCCAACGTCCTGACTTTC,CASGNRGTVPGANVLTF
TRBV5-1,.,TRBD2,TRBJ2-7,TGCGCCAGCAGTCCAGCGGGAGACCCCTACGAGCAGTACTTC,CASSPAGDPYEQYF
TRBV11-2,.,TRBD2,TRBJ2-1,TGTGCCAGCAGCGCCACTAGCGGGAGCGTTGAGCAGTTCTTC,CASSATSGSVEQFF
TRBV6-2/TRBV6-3,.,.,TRBJ2-6,TGTGCCAGCAGTCCCCAGACGGGTATCTCTGGGGCCAACGTCCTGACTTTC,CASSPQTGISGANVLTF
TRBV4-2,.,.,TRBJ1-3,TGTGCCAGCAGCGAAGCTCCAGGGACTGGAGGAAACACCATATATTTT,CASSEAPGTGGNTIYF
TRBV5-1,.,.,TRBJ2-7,TGCGCCAGCAGCCCGGGGAACGAGCAGTACTTC,CASSPGNEQYF
TRBV27,.,.,TRBJ1-4,TGTGCCAGCAGTTCCTCAGGGCTGACGACTAATGAAAAACTGTTTTTT,CASSSSGLTTNEKLFF
TRBV10-2,.,.,TRBJ2-3,TGCGCCATTACTCCTTACGGGGAACCCACAGATACGCAGTATTTT,CAITPYGEPTDTQYF
TRBV27,.,.,TRBJ2-3,TGTGCCAGCAGTCCCAGCCCGGGGGTCGGGGATACGCAGTATTTT,CASSPSPGVGDTQYF
TRBV28,once,TRBD1,TRBJ2-7,TGTGCCAGCAGCCGGACAGGGTACGAGCAGTACTTC,CASSRTGYEQYF
TRBV6-5,few,TRBD1,TRBJ1-5,TGTGCCAGCAGGGACAGGGATGGACAGCCCCAGCATTTT,CASRDRDGQPQHF
TRBV30,.,TRBD1,TRBJ2-7,TGTGCCTGGAGCCTTGACAGGGATCGCGAGCAGTACTTC,CAWSLDRDREQYF
TRBV3-1/TRBV3-2,.,TRBD1,TRBJ1-3,TGTGCCAGCAGCCCCCGACAGGGCCCGAACACCATATATTTT,CASSPRQGPNTIYF
TRBV28,.,.,TRBJ1-3,TGTGCCAGCACGGGGGATTACTCTGGAAACACCATATATTTT,CASTGDYSGNTIYF
TRBV18,.,.,TRBJ1-1,TGTGCCAGCTCACTGATACCAACGACCGAGGACACTGAAGCTTTCTTT,CASSLIPTTEDTEAFF
TRBV28,once,.,TRBJ1-2,TGTGCCAGCAGGGACAGTCCGGCTAACTATGGCTACACCTTC,CASRDSPANYGYTF
TRBV10-3,.,TRBD1,TRBJ2-7,TGTGCCCATCAAACAGGGGGAAAGTACTTC,CAHQTGGKYF
TRBV24-1,.,.,TRBJ1-5,TGTGCCGCCGGCGGTAGTGGCAATCAGCCCCAGCATTTT,CAAGGSGNQPQHF
TRBV19,once,TRBD2,TRBJ2-2,TGTGCCAGTAGTATGGGTGCGGGAGCGAACACCGGGGAGCTGTTTTTT,CASSMGAGANTGELFF
TRBV4-3,.,.,TRBJ2-5,TGCGCCAGCAGCCAACCTCGGGAGACCCAGTACTTC,CASSQPRETQYF
TRBV5-1,.,.,TRBJ2-1,TGCGCCAGCAGCTTGATTCTCAATGAGCAGTTCTTC,CASSLILNEQFF
TRBV5-8,.,.,TRBJ2-7,TGTGCCAGCAGTTCGACCGGGGGACTCGAGCAGTACTTC,CASSSTGGLEQYF
TRBV5-3,.,TRBD2,TRBJ2-5,TGTGCCAGAAGCTTGAGACTAGCGGGAGATAACGTCCGGGAGACCCAGTACTTC,CARSLRLAGDNVRETQYF
TRBV5-1,.,TRBD2,TRBJ2-7,TGCGCCAGCAGCTCGACTAGCGGGAGGGCCTCCGTCTACGAGCAGTACTTC,CASSSTSGRASVYEQYF
TRBV23-1,.,TRBD1,TRBJ2-5,TGCGCCAGCAGTCGGAACAGGGGGCCTCAAGAGACCCAGTACTTC,CASSRNRGPQETQYF
TRBV19,once,TRBD1,TRBJ1-1,TGTGCCAGTAGTATAATGGGGACAGGGGTTACTTTCTTT,CASSIMGTGVTFF
TRBV7-2,.,.,TRBJ2-7,TGTGCCAGCAGCTTAACGGGAGATGCATCAGGCGAGCAGTACTTC,CASSLTGDASGEQYF
TRBV5-8,.,TRBD1,TRBJ2-7,TGTGCCAGCAGCTTCGTTCAGGGGGCGGGGGAGCAGTACTTC,CASSFVQGAGEQYF
TRBV4-3,.,.,TRBJ1-2,TGCGCCAGCAGCCAAGTCTTAGCCCAATATGGCTACACCTTC,CASSQVLAQYGYTF
TRBV20-1,.,.,TRBJ2-1,TGCAGTGCTAGCAGGGCCAATGAGCAGTTCTTC,CSASRANEQFF
TRBV28,.,.,TRBJ2-1,TGTGCCAGCAGTCTGAACAGGGAATCCCACGTCAATGAGCAGTTCTTC,CASSLNRESHVNEQFF
TRBV19,.,TRBD1,TRBJ2-7,TGTGCCAGTAGTCCGTCTCGGGGACAGGGCTACGAGCAGTACTTC,CASSPSRGQGYEQYF
TRBV18,.,TRBD1,TRBJ2-5,TGTGCCAGCTCACCGGGGACAGGGCAAGAGACCCAGTACTTC,CASSPGTGQETQYF
TRBV5-1,.,.,TRBJ2-7,TGCGCCAGCAGCTTGGCCGTCGGTCAGGTCAAGTCCTACGAGCAGTACTTC,CASSLAVGQVKSYEQYF
TRBV6-1,.,TRBD2,TRBJ2-1,TGTGCCAGCAGTGAAGAGGGACTAGCGGGAGGCGATGAGCAGTTCTTC,CASSEEGLAGGDEQFF
TRBV10-3,.,.,TRBJ2-7,TGTGCCATCAGGGAACAGGGATTTGGCTACGAGCAGTACTTC,CAIREQGFGYEQYF
TRBV29-1,.,TRBD1,TRBJ1-3,TGCAGCGTGGAACCGGGACAGGGAGGTCGAACCATATATTTT,CSVEPGQGGRTIYF
TRBV2,.,TRBD2,TRBJ2-3,TGTGCCAGCAGTGGGACTAGCGGGAGAATCGATACGCAGTATTTT,CASSGTSGRIDTQYF
TRBV5-6,.,TRBD1,TRBJ2-7,TGTGCCAGCAGCGTGGACAGGGGGCGCGGTAAAGTCCACGAGCAGTACTTC,CASSVDRGRGKVHEQYF
TRBV19,.,TRBD1,TRBJ1-2,TGTGCCAGTAGTATAGAAGGGGGCCTTCGTCGCGGCTACACCTTC,CASSIEGGLRRGYTF
TRBV9,few,TRBD2,TRBJ2-7,TGTGCCAGCAGCCCTAGCGGGAGCGTCACCTACGAGCAGTACTTC,CASSPSGSVTYEQYF
TRBV7-2,.,.,TRBJ1-2,TGTGCCAGCAGCTCTCTCTCCGGTGGGGGCTTCTATGGCTACACCTTC,CASSSLSGGGFYGYTF